The 7 T cell receptor beta chains reported below all come from one sample, sequenced in a study of T-cell reconstitution after alpha-beta-depleted transplantation in children. Unique molecular identifiers were used to barcode this TCRbeta library. TCRdb called the PCR reads again in MiXCR, with one record for every CDR3 protein. The table has about 980,000 distinct CDR3 sequences, roughly 29% seen once. The sequenced sample was PBMCs, mostly from graft donor cells, obtained 360 days after TCRalphabeta/CD19-depleted stem cell transplant. The receptors were gathered from a boy under two years old who had a stem cell transplant for SCID, so the T cells may come from the graft donor.

Only a few counts were recorded for this clonotype. V gene TRBV10-3 combines with J gene TRBJ2-1; D gene unclear. There are 14 residues in the CDR3. Germline V gene sequence: CDR1 ENHRY, CDR2 SYGVKD. The V end lost 0 bases, the J end lost 7 bases, and 10 bases lay between the germline ends. The CDR3 protein is CAISESPDSNEQFF. In DNA, the CDR3 is TGTGCCATCAGTGAGTCCCCCGATTCGAATGAGCAGTTCTTC.

The chain is built from TRBV12-3 or TRBV12-4 and TRBJ2-5; 10 bases are a match to TRBD2. The CDR3 loop spans 15 amino acids. Losses at the gene ends were 6 bases for V and 2 bases for J; bases not matched to a gene: 6. CDR3 DNA sequence: TGTGCCAGCAGCATCCAAGCGGGGGGGCAAGAGACCCAGTACTTC. Protein product: CASSIQAGGQETQYF.

This clonotype occurred a few times. The chain employs TRBV12-3 or TRBV12-4 and TRBJ1-1; D is possibly TRBD1 (5 bases). The CDR3 runs to 13 residues. V was trimmed by 3 bases and J by 11 bases, leaving 16 bases between them. This chain's CDR3 is CASSFKEAGLAFF. The CDR3 region has the DNA TGTGCCAGCAGTTTTAAAGAGGCGGGGCTGGCTTTCTTT.

J is TRBJ2-1 and V is TRBV29-1; D gene ambiguous. Germline V lookup: CDR1 SQVTM, CDR2 ANQGSEA. Trimming took off 5 bases at V and 6 bases at J, with 14 bases between the two ends. The CDR3 totals 13 residues. The CDR3 spells CSVLLWVINEQFF. CDR3 in DNA: TGCAGCGTTCTTCTTTGGGTCATCAATGAGCAGTTCTTC.

This rearrangement joins TRBV5-1 to TRBJ2-1; 9 positions agree with TRBD1. CDR3 length equals 15 residues. Germline CDR1 reads SGHRS; CDR2 reads YFSETQ. V shed 2 bases and J 12 bases; nucleotides not matched to a gene: 12. As DNA, the CDR3 is TGCGCCAGCAGCTTTGGGGGACAGGGCTTCGAACGGCAGTTCTTC. Translation gives CASSFGGQGFERQFF.

This clonotype has only a few counts. The V and J genes are TRBV12-3 or TRBV12-4 and TRBJ1-1, with a possible D match to TRBD1 (5 bases). Deletions cut 6 bases from V and 0 bases from J, with 17 bases between. The CDR3 runs 16 residues. The CDR3 here is CASRASGRSMNTEAFF. The CDR3 DNA sequence: TGTGCCAGCAGGGCTTCGGGACGGTCAATGAACACTGAAGCTTTCTTT.

The rearrangement links TRBV5-1 to TRBJ2-3; 7 positions agree with TRBD2. The CDR3 loop spans 16 amino acids. The J segment lost 0 bases and the V segment lost 1 base, leaving 5 bases of the junction unmatched. Germline-derived CDR1 and CDR2 are SGHRS and YFSETQ. The CDR3 nucleotides are TGCGCCAGCAGCTTGACTGGGAGGGTGAGCACAGATACGCAGTATTTT. This translates into CASSLTGRVSTDTQYF.